This entry lists 8 T cell receptor beta chains sequenced from one sample in a study of early T cells in non-severe SARS-CoV-2 infection. TCRdb reprocessed the 5' RACE reads via MiXCR and lists one record per CDR3 protein. In the table there are 90,000 to 130,000 distinct CDR3 sequences, roughly 12% of which are singletons. The material sequenced was whole blood. Every receptor here comes from an adult who was a healthcare worker with PCR-confirmed SARS-CoV-2 infection or an uninfected control (not recorded which).

This clonotype was picked up many times. The chain uses TRBV7-9 and TRBJ1-1, with D unclear. The V gene lost 4 bases and the J gene lost 5 bases, with 11 bases spanning the gap. This CDR3 spans 13 amino acids. The germline CDR1 and CDR2 sequences are SEHNR and FQNEAQ (reference sequence). CDR3 loop: CASSSPIRTEAFF. The CDR3 DNA is TGTGCCAGCAGCTCACCAATAAGGACTGAAGCTTTCTTT. Full variable domain (remainder filled in from reference TRBV7-9 and TRBJ1-1): DTGVSQNPRHKITKRGQNVTFRCDPISEHNRLYWYRQTLGQGPEFLTYFQNEAQLEKSRLLSDRFSAERPKGSFSTLEIQRTEQGDSAMYLCASSSPIRTEAFFGQGTRLTVV.

This clonotype was seen many times. The chain links TRBV5-1 to TRBJ1-5, with D unclear. The CDR3 runs to 13 residues. The V gene's germline CDR1 is SGHRS and CDR2 YFSETQ. Trimming took off 0 bases at V and 5 bases at J, with 6 bases between the two ends. CDR3 residues: CASSLERDQPQHF. The DNA for the CDR3 is TGCGCCAGCAGCTTGGAGAGAGATCAGCCCCAGCATTTT.

This clonotype came up a few times. The gene calls are TRBV7-9 and TRBJ1-6; no clear D. V lost 3 bases and J lost 9, with 9 bases in between. This CDR3 is 13 amino acids long. Germline V CDR1 and CDR2: SEHNR, FQNEAQ (reference sequence). The CDR3 sequence: CASSFNLGSPLHF. In nucleotides, the CDR3 is TGTGCCAGCAGCTTCAACTTGGGTTCACCCCTCCACTTT.

Ten or more counts support this clonotype. V is TRBV12-3 or TRBV12-4 and J is TRBJ2-7, with 9 bases aligning to TRBD2. This CDR3 has 15 amino acids. V was pared by 6 bases and J by 7 bases, with 13 bases of the junction left unmatched. The CDR3 region has the DNA TGTGCCAGCAGCTCCTCTTTTGGGCTAGCGGGAGAGCAGTACTTC. Its protein is CASSSSFGLAGEQYF.

The chain has TRBV6-1 and TRBJ2-3, with TRBD1 identical over 8 bases. Trimming took 7 bases from V and 6 from J; bases not matched to a gene: 6. The CDR3 runs to 13 residues. Germline assignment: CDR1 MNHNS and CDR2 SASEGT. CDR3 residues: CASKSGGADTQYF. The CDR3 DNA is TGTGCCAGCAAGTCAGGGGGCGCGGATACGCAGTATTTT.

The rearrangement uses TRBV4-2 and TRBJ2-3; D not certain. CDR3 length: 13 residues. Between the trimmed V and J ends, which lost 2 bases and 4 bases, there was a span of 7 bases. Germline-derived CDR1 and CDR2 are LGHNA and YNFKEQ. CDR3 in amino acids: CASSQSLADTQYF. The DNA of the CDR3 is TGTGCCAGCAGCCAATCCCTAGCAGATACGCAGTATTTT.

The sample holds many counts of this clonotype. The chain couples TRBV29-1 to TRBJ2-1, with a possible D match to TRBD2 (5 bases). Germline V gene data show CDR1 as SQVTM and CDR2 as ANQGSEA. CDR3 length: 12 residues. Trimming took off 7 bases at V and 6 bases at J, with 13 bases between the two ends. The CDR3 loop reads CSAEGAVNEQFF. CDR3 nucleotide sequence: TGCAGCGCCGAGGGAGCGGTCAATGAGCAGTTCTTC.

In this sample, this clonotype turned up a few times. This chain connects TRBV29-1 to TRBJ2-1, with TRBD2 matching 7 bases. The CDR3 consists of 12 residues. Trimming at V came to 7 bases and at J to 6 bases, leaving 6 bases not matched to a gene. Germline CDR1 reads SQVTM; CDR2 reads ANQGSEA. The CDR3 coding sequence is TGCAGCGGAGCGGGACCCCTCAATGAGCAGTTCTTC. The encoded protein is CSGAGPLNEQFF.